Listed below are T cell receptor beta chains from one sample, sequenced in a study of cytomegalovirus exposure and HLA in healthy donors. Produced via immunoSEQ multiplex PCR; TCRdb's table is partial and in-frame only. Its table records around 140,000 clones. Specimen: PBMCs. These receptors came from a woman between 40 and 50 years old in good health and CMV-seronegative. CDR3s leave out the opening cysteine and the closing phenylalanine or tryptophan.

V gene,J gene,CDR3 protein
TRBV7-3,TRBJ2-3,ASGLAGGSTDTQY
TRBV28,TRBJ1-2,ASSWGGNGYT
TRBV7-9,TRBJ1-2,ASSLDRGLSDYT
TRBV5-6,TRBJ1-1,ASSFGTGGISAEAF
TRBV11-2,TRBJ2-2,ASSLQGGDTGELF
TRBV6-1,TRBJ2-1,ASSRGGASYNEQF
TRBV11-3,TRBJ2-3,ASSFGAGSTDTQY
TRBV20-1,TRBJ1-2,SAKQGDGYT
TRBV28,TRBJ2-3,ASSPTRGGSYTDTQY
TRBV7-3,TRBJ1-5,ASSLTGQANQPQH
TRBV4-2,TRBJ2-1,ASSQRTGREQF
TRBV11-3,TRBJ2-3,ASSLRRESDTQY
TRBV11-1,TRBJ2-3,ASSDGGYTQY
TRBV19,TRBJ2-5,ASSIDLGLEETQY
TRBV21-1,TRBJ1-1,AGRDRDTEAF
TRBV5-5,TRBJ1-1,ASSLQGNTEAF
TRBV2,TRBJ1-4,ASRLTGGEKLF
TRBV5-1,TRBJ2-2,ASSSFRRTSGGTGELF
TRBV7-8,-,ASSLERFRGKTYEQY
TRBV11-2,TRBJ2-3,ASSSIQGALGTDTQY
TRBV4-3,TRBJ1-2,ASSQFDREDGYT
TRBV5-6,TRBJ1-6,ASSLGAGDHSPLH
TRBV9,TRBJ2-5,ASSKTGFQETQY
TRBV19,TRBJ1-2,ASSIGRGRGGYT
TRBV18,TRBJ1-6,ASSPRQGDSPLH
TRBV6-1,TRBJ1-2,ASSGQPSGGLNYGYT
TRBV7-6,TRBJ2-7,ASSFDKYQAYEQY
TRBV6-6,TRBJ1-5,ATHKQGDGNQPQH
TRBV10-3,TRBJ1-1,AISGTGTMNTEAF
TRBV14,TRBJ2-3,ASSQGKLVGDTQY
TRBV6-5,TRBJ1-2,ASRRGQGVGYT